This is a list of T cell receptor beta chains from one sample in a study of shared clonotypes between healthy human individuals. Sequencing used immunoSEQ multiplex PCR; TCRdb keeps in-frame clones, though not all of them. The profile covers roughly 590,000 clones, with over 95% appearing a single time and approximately 0.1% taken by the ten largest. The source material was naive CD8+ T cells sorted from blood. All receptors derive from a woman aged 30 to 39 in good health. The CDR3 runs from the conserved cysteine through the conserved F or W. D genes are given only for firm matches. Clone size is stated in some rows and not others, as once, few, many or a class when expanded.

v_gene	abundance	d_gene	j_gene	CDR3nt	CDR3aa
TRBV7-6	once	.	TRBJ2-3	TGTGCCAGCAGCTCTAGTCCTGGGGGAGTCACAGATACGCAGTATTTT	CASSSSPGGVTDTQYF
TRBV5-6	.	.	TRBJ1-2	TGTGCCAGCAGCGGAGGCTATGGCTACACCTTC	CASSGGYGYTF
TRBV7-6	.	.	TRBJ2-1	TGTGCCAGCCGTCCGTATGCAGGGGAGGGATACAATGAGCAGTTCTTC	CASRPYAGEGYNEQFF
TRBV4-1	.	.	TRBJ2-5	TGCGCCAGCAGCCTCGTAGCGGAAGAGACCCAGTACTTC	CASSLVAEETQYF
TRBV13	.	TRBD2	TRBJ2-7	TGTGCCAGCAGCCCGCCGGGACTATCCACCGAGCAGTACTTC	CASSPPGLSTEQYF
TRBV5-4	.	.	TRBJ2-5	TGTGCCAGCCGATCCGGGGCAGGAGAGACCCAGTACTTC	CASRSGAGETQYF
TRBV2	.	.	TRBJ2-5	TGTGCCAGCCACCAACCGGGACTGGCAGTGGTGGAGACCCAGTACTTC	CASHQPGLAVVETQYF
TRBV5-6	.	TRBD1	TRBJ2-1	TGTGCCAGCGCGCCGGGACAGGGGTACAATGAGCAGTTCTTC	CASAPGQGYNEQFF
TRBV27	.	.	TRBJ2-3	TGTGCCAGCAGTCCCCGACTACAAACAGATACGCAGTATTTT	CASSPRLQTDTQYF
TRBV2	few	.	TRBJ1-1	TGTGCCAGCAGTGATTTTGACGGCTTCTTT	CASSDFDGFF
TRBV7-9	.	.	TRBJ2-7	TGTGCCAGCAGCCCGGCGCAGGGGAACTTCTACGAGCAGTACTTC	CASSPAQGNFYEQYF
TRBV28	.	TRBD1	TRBJ1-1	TGTGCCAGCAGCACAGCAGGGGGGCTCGGTGAAGCTTTCTTT	CASSTAGGLGEAFF
TRBV11-3	.	.	TRBJ2-5	TGTGCCAGCAGCGGATGGGACGGGAAAGAGACCCAGTACTTC	CASSGWDGKETQYF
TRBV27	once	.	TRBJ2-1	TGTGCCAGCACCTCCTTAGTGGGAGCCAGCTCCTACAATGAGCAGTTCTTC	CASTSLVGASSYNEQFF
TRBV27	.	TRBD1	TRBJ2-7	TGTGCCAGCAGTCCTTCCCAGGGGGCTCATGCAATTGAGCAGTACTTC	CASSPSQGAHAIEQYF
TRBV15	.	.	TRBJ2-1	TGTGCCACCAGCAGAGATCGGCAGGGATCCTACAATGAGCAGTTCTTC	CATSRDRQGSYNEQFF
TRBV5-1	.	TRBD1	TRBJ2-7	TGCGCCAGCAGCAAAGGGACAGGGAGTTCCTACGAGCAGTACTTC	CASSKGTGSSYEQYF
TRBV5-1	.	.	TRBJ1-2	TGCGCCAGCAGCTCTCTAGGACAGTCAGGCTATGGCTACACCTTC	CASSSLGQSGYGYTF
TRBV5-1	.	.	TRBJ2-1	TGCGCCAGCAGCTCGACCGCCTTAGCCTGGGAGGTCCCGGGACTAGGGGGCGAGCAGTTCTTC	CASSSTALAWEVPGLGGEQFF
TRBV2	.	TRBD2	TRBJ2-7	TGTGCCAGCAGAGGACTAGCGGGACGTCTGTACGAGCAGTACTTC	CASRGLAGRLYEQYF
TRBV11-2	.	.	TRBJ2-7	TGTGCCAGCAGCCCGGGACCACCCCTCGAGCAGTACTTC	CASSPGPPLEQYF
TRBV7-9	.	.	TRBJ1-1	TGTGCCAGCAGCTTCGGAGGGGAAACTGAAGCTTTCTTT	CASSFGGETEAFF
TRBV5-3	.	.	TRBJ2-3	TGTGCCAGAAGCTCCCCAACCCCAGATACGCAGTATTTT	CARSSPTPDTQYF
TRBV6-1	.	.	TRBJ2-1	TGTGCCAGCAGTGAAGAGGCAGGTAGGGGTGAGCAGTTCTTC	CASSEEAGRGEQFF
TRBV27	.	TRBD1	TRBJ1-2	TGTGCCAGCAGTTTGCGGGGACAGGACTATGGCTACACCTTC	CASSLRGQDYGYTF
TRBV11-2	.	.	TRBJ2-5	TGTGCCAGCAGCACTAGCTCGGCCATCGTCCAAGAGACCCAGTACTTC	CASSTSSAIVQETQYF
TRBV28	.	.	TRBJ2-5	TGTGCCAGCAGTCCCCACGTTGTCGGGGGCCGGGAGACCCAGTACTTC	CASSPHVVGGRETQYF
TRBV11-3	.	.	TRBJ1-5	TGTGCCAGCCGGTGGAGGCAAAGAGTTAGCAATCAGCCCCAGCATTTT	CASRWRQRVSNQPQHF
TRBV2	.	TRBD2	TRBJ2-1	TGTGCCAGCAGTAGCGGGAGTGATGAGCAGTTCTTC	CASSSGSDEQFF
TRBV13	.	.	TRBJ2-5	TGTGCCAGCAGCTTTAGGGGAGGAGTACAAGAGACCCAGTACTTC	CASSFRGGVQETQYF
TRBV20-1	once	.	TRBJ1-1	TGCAGTGCCCCATTGGGGATTGAAGCTTTCTTT	CSAPLGIEAFF
TRBV28	.	.	TRBJ1-5	TGTGCCAGCAGTTTCACCGGCTACGTCAGTGAAGATCAGCCCCAGCATTTT	CASSFTGYVSEDQPQHF
TRBV7-9	.	.	TRBJ2-6	TGTGCCAGCAGCTCAAGCCGCGGGCGCTCGGCTGGGGCCAACGTCCTGACTTTC	CASSSSRGRSAGANVLTF
TRBV29-1	.	TRBD1	TRBJ1-2	TGCAGCGTGGAACACAAAAGGACAGGGGACACCTTC	CSVEHKRTGDTF
TRBV27	.	TRBD1	TRBJ1-1	TGTGCCAGCAGCCCCCATGGGACAGGGTATGAAGGGACTGAAGCTTTCTTT	CASSPHGTGYEGTEAFF
TRBV5-1	few	.	TRBJ1-2	TGCGCCAGCAGCTGGACATGGTCCGGAGATAGGCAACATGGCTACACCTTC	CASSWTWSGDRQHGYTF
TRBV29-1	.	.	TRBJ1-1	TGCAGCGTCGCGACAGATATGAACACTGAAGCTTTCTTT	CSVATDMNTEAFF
TRBV2	.	.	TRBJ2-7	TGTGCCAGCAGTGTTACAGGGACCGACTCCTACGAGCAGTACTTC	CASSVTGTDSYEQYF
TRBV7-2	.	.	TRBJ1-1	TGTGCCAGCAGCCCACCGCGGGGGGCGATCACGGAATGGACTGAAGCTTTCTTT	CASSPPRGAITEWTEAFF
TRBV9	.	.	TRBJ1-1	TGTGCCAGCAGCCCAGCGGGGGAACTCATCGGGGCTGAAGCTTTCTTT	CASSPAGELIGAEAFF
TRBV6-1	.	.	TRBJ2-7	TGTGCCAGCAGTGAATTTGGCAGGGCCTACGAGCAGTACTTC	CASSEFGRAYEQYF
TRBV15	.	TRBD1	TRBJ1-1	TGTGCCACCAGCGGACTGGCTGGGACAGGGTGGCCTGAAGCTTTCTTT	CATSGLAGTGWPEAFF
TRBV4-1	.	TRBD1	TRBJ1-1	TGCGCCAGCAGCCAAAGGGACAGCTTGAACACTGAAGCTTTCTTT	CASSQRDSLNTEAFF
TRBV28	once	.	TRBJ2-2	TGTGCCAGCAGTTACCCGACAGATAACACCGGGGAGCTGTTTTTT	CASSYPTDNTGELFF
TRBV28	.	.	TRBJ2-1	TGTGCCAGCAGTTTATTGTCTATCAATGAGCAGTTCTTC	CASSLLSINEQFF
TRBV7-9	few	.	TRBJ2-2	TGTGCCAGCAGCTTAGTGAGCCAGGAATTGCTTCTGTACACCGGGGAGCTGTTTTTT	CASSLVSQELLLYTGELFF
TRBV2	.	TRBD2	TRBJ2-7	TGTGCCAGCAGTGAATGGGTGAGCCCGGGACTAGCGGTCTACGAGCAGTACTTC	CASSEWVSPGLAVYEQYF
TRBV4-1	.	.	TRBJ1-5	TGCGCCAGCAGCCCGGGCCTACCTATAACAAATCAGCCCCAGCATTTT	CASSPGLPITNQPQHF